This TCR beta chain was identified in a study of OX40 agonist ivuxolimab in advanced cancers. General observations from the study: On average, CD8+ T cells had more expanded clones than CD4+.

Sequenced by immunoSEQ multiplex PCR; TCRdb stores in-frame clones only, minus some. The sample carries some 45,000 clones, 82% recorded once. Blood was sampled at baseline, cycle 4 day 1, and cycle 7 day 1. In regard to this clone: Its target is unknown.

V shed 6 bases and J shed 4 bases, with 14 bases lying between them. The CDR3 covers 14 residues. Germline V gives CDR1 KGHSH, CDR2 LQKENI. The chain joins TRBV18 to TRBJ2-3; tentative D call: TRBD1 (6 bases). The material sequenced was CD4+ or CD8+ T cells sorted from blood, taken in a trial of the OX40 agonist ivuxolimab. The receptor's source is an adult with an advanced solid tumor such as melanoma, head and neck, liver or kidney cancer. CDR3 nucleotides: TGTGCCAGCTCGGCAATACAGGGAGCAGATACGCAGTATTTT. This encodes CASSAIQGADTQYF.